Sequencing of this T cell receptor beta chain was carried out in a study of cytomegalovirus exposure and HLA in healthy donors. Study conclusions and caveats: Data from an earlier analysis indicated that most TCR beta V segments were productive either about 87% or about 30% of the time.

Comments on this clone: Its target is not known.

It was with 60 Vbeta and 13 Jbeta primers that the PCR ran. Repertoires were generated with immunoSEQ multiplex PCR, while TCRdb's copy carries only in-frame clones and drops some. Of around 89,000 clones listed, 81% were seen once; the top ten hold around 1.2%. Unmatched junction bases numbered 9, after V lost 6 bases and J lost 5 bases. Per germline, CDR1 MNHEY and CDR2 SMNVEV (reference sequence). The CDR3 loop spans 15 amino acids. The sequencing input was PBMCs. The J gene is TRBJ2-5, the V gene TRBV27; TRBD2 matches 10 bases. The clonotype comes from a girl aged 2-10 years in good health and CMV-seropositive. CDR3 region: CASRAASGRTETQYF. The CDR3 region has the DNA TGTGCCAGCAGGGCCGCTAGCGGGAGAACGGAGACCCAGTACTTC.